The 18 T cell receptor beta chains given below trace back to one sample, sequenced in a study of beta chain features in type 1 diabetes. Isolated RNA was reverse transcribed in full, so expressed TCRB transcripts were sequenced. Some clones are missing from TCRdb's copy, which holds only in-frame ones; the method was immunoSEQ multiplex PCR. This sample has more than 150,000 clones, with 11% found just once. Material: central memory CD4+ T cells from blood. All receptors derive from a man younger than 35 in good health.

This chain connects TRBV2 to TRBJ2-5, with D unresolved. The CDR3 is 13 amino acids. Germline CDR1 reads SNHLY; CDR2 reads FYNNEI. The V and J ends lost 5 bases and 1 base respectively, with 8 bases between them. The CDR3, as DNA: TGTGCCAGCAGTCTAGGCCGCCAAGAGACCCAGTACTTC. It is translated as CASSLGRQETQYF.

The chain combines TRBV18 with TRBJ2-5; 9 nucleotides align to TRBD2. CDR1 is KGHSH and CDR2 is LQKENI in the germline V gene. The CDR3 is 15 residues long. Unmatched junction bases numbered 8, after V lost 1 base and J lost 8 bases. The CDR3 loop reads CASSPRETSGITQYF. The CDR3 region has the DNA TGTGCCAGCTCACCACGAGAGACTAGCGGAATCACCCAGTACTTC.

This rearrangement joins TRBV27 to TRBJ1-1; 8 bases agree with TRBD1. Germline CDR1 and CDR2: MNHEY and SMNVEV (reference sequence). The length of the CDR3 is 16 residues. V was pared by 2 bases and J by 1 base, with 6 bases of the junction left unmatched. In nucleotides, the CDR3 is TGTGCCAGCAGTTTACGGCCAGGGGGCTCGAACACTGAAGCTTTCTTT. Its protein is CASSLRPGGSNTEAFF.

The chain has TRBV6-1 and TRBJ2-7; D gene unclear. This CDR3 region has 13 residues. Germline V gene data show CDR1 as MNHNS and CDR2 as SASEGT. V lost 2 bases and J lost 2, with 7 bases in between. The CDR3 nucleotides are TGTGCCAGCAGTGAAAAGATGCCCTACGAGCAGTACTTC. Translating it yields CASSEKMPYEQYF.

The sample holds a few counts of this clone. This CDR3 is CASSASFRVQETQYF. The DNA of the CDR3 is TGTGCCAGCAGCGCGTCGTTCAGGGTCCAAGAGACCCAGTACTTC. J is TRBJ2-5 and V is TRBV7-2; tentative D call: TRBD1 (5 bases). Per the germline V gene, CDR1 is SGHTA and CDR2 is FQGNSA. V lost 5 bases, J lost 1 base, and 14 bases lay in between. The CDR3 spans 15 residues. The full variable domain, its missing parts supplied by reference TRBV7-2 and TRBJ2-5, is GAGVSQSPSNKVTEKGKDVELRCDPISGHTALYWYRQSLGQGLEFLIYFQGNSAPDKSGLPSDRFSAERTGGSVSTLTIQRTQQEDSAVYLCASSASFRVQETQYFGPGTRLLVL.

This clone appeared a few times. The chain uses TRBV7-2 and TRBJ2-7; 8 bases align to TRBD1. The germline V gene has CDR1 SGHTA and CDR2 FQGNSA. V dropped 3 bases and J dropped 4; count of bases not matched to a gene: 8. This CDR3 comprises 15 residues. The CDR3 DNA reads TGTGCCAGCAGCTTTAATCAGGGGGCAGCGTACGAGCAGTACTTC. Encoded protein: CASSFNQGAAYEQYF.

For this clone: Distinct nucleotide sequences in the sample also encode this CDR3. The chain is built from TRBV5-1 and TRBJ1-4; D may be TRBD1 (5 bases). The germline V gene encodes CDR1 SGHRS and CDR2 YFSETQ. With 2 bases removed from V and 8 bases from J, the gap between germline ends came to 13 bases. This CDR3 has 14 amino acids. The CDR3 here is CASSLGQGTEKLFF. The CDR3 nucleotides are TGCGCCAGCAGCTTAGGGCAGGGCACCGAAAAACTGTTTTTT.

This sequence joins TRBV5-1 and TRBJ2-3; TRBD1 aligns across 12 bases. Germline V gene lookup returns CDR1 SGHRS and CDR2 YFSETQ. The CDR3 extends over 17 amino acids. V trimming: 4 bases; J trimming: 6 bases; junction bases outside the gene matches: 12. This CDR3 reads CASSPLPGQGAEDTQYF. Written as DNA, the CDR3 is TGCGCCAGCAGCCCCCTTCCGGGACAGGGGGCTGAGGATACGCAGTATTTT.

At least ten counts were recorded for this clone. The chain recombines TRBV28 with TRBJ2-1; 7 bases line up with TRBD1. The J segment lost 3 bases and the V segment lost 2 bases, leaving 4 bases of the junction unmatched. Germline V gene data show CDR1 as MDHEN and CDR2 as SYDVKM. CDR3 length equals 15 residues. CDR3 coding DNA: TGTGCCAGCAGTTTAACGGGACAGCTCTACAATGAGCAGTTCTTC. The encoded protein is CASSLTGQLYNEQFF.

This chain links TRBV6-5 with TRBJ2-3, with D unresolved. The CDR3 covers 13 residues. Germline CDR1 is MNHEY and CDR2 is SVGAGI. With 6 bases removed from V and 0 bases from J, the gap between germline ends came to 7 bases. The CDR3 is CASRRYSTDTQYF. The CDR3, as DNA: TGTGCCAGCAGGCGATATAGCACAGATACGCAGTATTTT.

The J gene is TRBJ1-5, the V gene TRBV7-2; the D is unclear. Trimming took 5 bases from V and 5 from J, leaving 10 bases between them. The CDR3 extends over 13 amino acids. Per germline, CDR1 SGHTA and CDR2 FQGNSA. The CDR3 spells CASSQASDQPQHF. CDR3 in DNA: TGTGCCAGCAGCCAGGCCAGTGATCAGCCCCAGCATTTT.

About this clone: One junction end does not reproduce the germline sequence, and a read error may be involved. The chain couples TRBV30 to TRBJ2-5; D gene uncertain. CDR3 length: 11 residues. Germline lookup yields CDR1 GTSNPN and CDR2 SVGIG (reference sequence). The chain's CDR3 is CAWSEGGLWDF. CDR3 bases: TGTGCCTGGAGTGAAGGCGGTCTCTGGGACTTC.

In its sample, this clone was seen a few times. The chain links TRBV13 to TRBJ2-1; 10 bases are a match to TRBD1. The CDR3 totals 13 residues. The germline V gene has CDR1 PRHDT and CDR2 FYEKMQ (reference sequence). V lost 8 bases to trimming and J lost 4 bases; unmatched junction nucleotides: 2. The CDR3 DNA is TGTGCCAGCGGGACAGGGGTTTACAATGAGCAGTTCTTC. Amino acid sequence: CASGTGVYNEQFF.

The CDR3 bases are TGTGCCAGCTCATCAGACTCCTACGAGCAGTACTTC. This codes for CASSSDSYEQYF. This chain joins TRBV18 and TRBJ2-7; D is unclear. Germline V gives CDR1 KGHSH, CDR2 LQKENI. Between the trimmed V and J ends, which lost 5 bases and 0 bases, there was a span of 5 bases. CDR3 length: 12 residues.

The rearrangement joins TRBV29-1 to TRBJ2-5; D call uncertain. This CDR3 region has 12 residues. The germline V gene has CDR1 SQVTM and CDR2 ANQGSEA. Trimming removed 0 bases at V and 5 bases at J, with 7 bases between. DNA of the CDR3: TGCAGCGTTGAAGATAGGACCGAGACCCAGTACTTC. Protein product: CSVEDRTETQYF.

The sample holds a few counts of this clone. The CDR3 spells CASSQDTGPGQPYEQYF. The CDR3 DNA sequence: TGTGCCAGCAGCCAAGATACGGGGCCGGGACAGCCCTACGAGCAGTACTTC. The chain has TRBV4-2 and TRBJ2-7; TRBD1 agrees at 7 bases. This CDR3 spans 17 amino acids. The V gene end was trimmed by 0 bases and the J gene end by 2 bases; junction bases not matched to a gene: 10. Looked up from germline, CDR1 is LGHNA and CDR2 is YNFKEQ.

V and J are TRBV9 and TRBJ1-1, with 7 bases that match TRBD1. J was trimmed by 0 bases and V by 2 bases; bases with no gene match: 10. The CDR3 runs to 17 residues. Germline CDR1 SGDLS, CDR2 YYNGEE. As DNA, the CDR3 is TGTGCCAGCAGCGTCTCCCCCCAGGGGGGTGTGAACACTGAAGCTTTCTTT. Translating it yields CASSVSPQGGVNTEAFF.

This clone was seen only a few times. The chain has TRBV19 and TRBJ2-7; 9 bases fit TRBD1. V trimming: 6 bases; J trimming: 8 bases; junction bases outside the gene matches: 11. This CDR3 contains 14 residues. CDR1 and CDR2 (germline): LNHDA, SQIVND (reference sequence). The CDR3, as DNA: TGTGCCAGTAGCGGTCCGGGACAGGGATCCAAGCAGTACTTC. Encoded protein: CASSGPGQGSKQYF.